The 32 T cell receptor beta chains below all came from one sample that was sequenced in a study of cytotoxic CD8 clonotypes in ibrutinib-treated CLL (dated by TCRdb to the early 2020s). In the paper's terms, the time point label means: progressive disease on ibrutinib. Libraries were prepared through the immunoSEQ multiplex PCR assay. The table was pulled from immuneACCESS by TCRdb, which kept in-frame rearrangements only. Such tables lose some clones; where checked, under half of the loss comes from unresolved V genes, and the rest has no known cause. The sample table lists roughly 42,000 clones, around 63% of them with a count of one. The top ten clones comprise more than 6% of the sample. Material: PBMCs, obtained at disease progression, from a patient treated with ibrutinib. These receptors were taken from a human donor with chronic lymphocytic leukemia.

CDR3 coding DNA: TGTGCCAGCAGCCCATCAGGGGACCGAATCGGTCAGCCCCAGCATTTT. Protein sequence: CASSPSGDRIGQPQHF. The V gene is TRBV7-9, the J gene TRBJ1-5, with D perhaps matching TRBD1 (6 bases). Germline-derived CDR1 and CDR2 are SEHNR and FQNEAQ (reference sequence). The V gene lost 5 bases and the J gene lost 6 bases, with 20 bases spanning the gap. The CDR3 covers 16 residues.

The genes are TRBV18 and TRBJ2-2, with D hard to call. The ends were cut back, 3 bases at V and 1 base at J, with 6 bases in the middle. Germline V lookup: CDR1 KGHSH, CDR2 LQKENI. This CDR3 comprises 14 residues. In DNA form, the CDR3 reads TGTGCCAGCTCACCGCAGATGAACACCGGGGAGCTGTTTTTT. Translation gives CASSPQMNTGELFF.

The chain uses TRBV5-1 and TRBJ2-1; the match to TRBD2 covers 11 bases. V lost 4 bases to trimming and J lost 7 bases; unmatched junction nucleotides: 4. Germline CDR1 and CDR2: SGHRS and YFSETQ. This CDR3 region has 14 residues. The CDR3 nucleotides read TGCGCCAGCAGCGCATGGACTAGCGGGAATGAGCAGTTCTTC. It specifies CASSAWTSGNEQFF.

The chain employs TRBV5-4 and TRBJ1-1, with 9 bases fitting TRBD1. Germline CDR1 and CDR2: SGHNT and YYREEE (reference sequence). Trimming took 0 bases from V and 6 from J; bases not matched to a gene: 6. The CDR3 totals 15 residues. The CDR3 spells CASSLGPDRGAEAFF. Here the CDR3 DNA reads TGTGCCAGCAGCTTGGGTCCGGACAGGGGTGCTGAAGCTTTCTTT.

In its sample, this clone was seen once. This chain joins TRBV19 and TRBJ1-5, with 10 bases lining up with TRBD1. Looked up from germline, CDR1 is LNHDA and CDR2 is SQIVND (reference sequence). The length of the CDR3 is 12 residues. Trimming removed 9 bases from V and 5 bases from J; junction bases left unmatched: 1. CDR3 in amino acids: CASGTGDQPQHF. CDR3 bases: TGTGCCAGCGGGACAGGGGATCAGCCCCAGCATTTT.

Only one count was recorded for this clone. J is TRBJ1-5 and V is TRBV6-5; D is undetermined. The CDR3 extends over 14 amino acids. Deletions cut 6 bases from V and 0 bases from J, with 9 bases between. The germline CDR1 and CDR2 sequences are MNHEY and SVGAGI. For the CDR3, the DNA is TGTGCCAGCAGCCCTCTATATAGCAATCAGCCCCAGCATTTT. Translating it yields CASSPLYSNQPQHF.

The chain has TRBV7-8 and TRBJ2-7; D could derive from TRBD1 or TRBD2 (5 bases each). CDR1 and CDR2 from the germline V gene are SGHVS and FQNEAQ. This CDR3 spans 15 amino acids. The V and J ends lost 4 bases and 3 bases respectively, with 16 bases between them. CDR3 nucleotide sequence: TGTGCCAGCAGCTCCGACAGTTGGGGGAGCTACGAGCAGTACTTC. Its protein is CASSSDSWGSYEQYF.

CDR3 sequence reads: CASSELWQNTEAFF. The CDR3 DNA reads as TGTGCCAGCAGTGAATTGTGGCAGAACACTGAAGCTTTCTTT. The chain employs TRBV6-1 and TRBJ1-1, with unresolved D. In germline, CDR1 is MNHNS, CDR2 SASEGT. The CDR3 runs 14 residues. The V end was cut by 2 bases, the J end by 1 base, with 8 bases between.

The chain joins TRBV29-1 to TRBJ2-1; TRBD1 matches at 8 bases. This CDR3 spans 13 amino acids. From germline, CDR1 is SQVTM and CDR2 ANQGSEA. The J segment lost 9 bases and the V segment lost 5 bases, leaving 9 bases of the junction unmatched. The CDR3 sequence: CSVPDRVTGEQFF. CDR3 DNA sequence: TGCAGCGTTCCGGACAGGGTTACAGGTGAGCAGTTCTTC.

V is TRBV11-1 and J is TRBJ2-7; 9 nucleotides agree with TRBD1. Germline V lookup: CDR1 SGHAT, CDR2 FQDESV (reference sequence). The CDR3 totals 15 residues. With 1 base clipped from V and 3 bases from J, the junction kept 4 bases outside the gene matches. The CDR3: CASSLETGGFYEQYF. As DNA, the CDR3 is TGTGCCAGCAGCTTAGAGACAGGGGGGTTCTACGAGCAGTACTTC. The full variable domain, completed using reference TRBV11-1 and TRBJ2-7, is EAEVAQSPRYKITEKSQAVAFWCDPISGHATLYWYRQILGQGPELLVQFQDESVVDDSQLPKDRFSAERLKGVDSTLKIQPAELGDSAMYLCASSLETGGFYEQYFGPGTRLTVT.

The chain couples TRBV2 to TRBJ1-4; no definite D call. In germline, CDR1 is SNHLY, CDR2 FYNNEI. This CDR3 has 14 residues. V gave up 6 bases and J gave up 4 bases, with 12 bases separating them. The CDR3 here is CASRETAGNEKLFF. Here the CDR3 DNA reads TGTGCCAGCAGAGAGACGGCCGGTAATGAAAAACTGTTTTTT.

The chain has TRBV30 and TRBJ2-2, with D possibly TRBD1 on 6 matching bases. The CDR3 runs 15 residues. Trimming pared 3 bases from V and 4 bases from J, leaving 15 bases between. The germline V gene encodes CDR1 GTSNPN and CDR2 SVGIG (reference sequence). The DNA of the CDR3 is TGTGCCTGGAGGGCGAGAGGGGGTATCACCGGGGAGCTGTTTTTT. Protein product: CAWRARGGITGELFF.

This CDR3 is CSVEAGGYGTQYF. DNA for the CDR3: TGCAGCGTTGAGGCAGGGGGCTACGGGACCCAGTACTTC. This rearrangement joins TRBV29-1 to TRBJ2-5; the match to TRBD1 covers 8 bases. Germline V gene data show CDR1 as SQVTM and CDR2 as ANQGSEA. V trimming: 3 bases; J trimming: 7 bases; junction bases outside the gene matches: 7. This CDR3 contains 13 residues.

V gene TRBV5-1 combines with J gene TRBJ2-3, with D possibly matching TRBD1 (6 bases). The CDR3 is made up of 14 amino acids. CDR1 is SGHRS and CDR2 is YFSETQ in the germline V gene. The germline V and J ends were trimmed by 0 bases and 5 bases, with 10 bases remaining between them. The CDR3 nucleotides read TGCGCCAGCAGCTTGGACAGGGTGAGAGATACGCAGTATTTT. Amino acids: CASSLDRVRDTQYF.

This clone was counted a few times. The rearrangement links TRBV5-4 to TRBJ2-2; the match to TRBD2 covers 13 bases. CDR1 is SGHNT and CDR2 is YYREEE in the germline V gene (reference sequence). With V trimmed by 3 bases and J by 5 bases, 4 bases remained unmatched. The CDR3 consists of 16 residues. The CDR3 loop reads CASSSKTSGRTGELFF. The CDR3 DNA reads as TGTGCCAGCAGCTCAAAGACTAGCGGGAGGACCGGGGAGCTGTTTTTT.

This clone was detected only a few times. The V call is TRBV9, the J call TRBJ2-1; D is possibly TRBD1 or TRBD2 (6 bases each). Germline values: CDR1 SGDLS, CDR2 YYNGEE. The V gene lost 4 bases and the J gene lost 8 bases, with 22 bases spanning the gap. This CDR3 comprises 16 residues. The CDR3 coding sequence is TGTGCCAGCAGCCCCATGACTAGTTCTCGGGGGCATGAGCAGTTCTTC. Its translation is CASSPMTSSRGHEQFF.

The chain joins TRBV5-1 to TRBJ1-1, with TRBD1 matching over 9 bases. The CDR3 has 17 amino acids. V shed 0 bases, J shed 0 bases, and the junction held 6 bases outside the gene matches. Per the germline V gene, CDR1 is SGHRS and CDR2 is YFSETQ. The CDR3 is CASSLAPTGGMNTEAFF. CDR3 nucleotide sequence: TGCGCCAGCAGCTTGGCCCCGACAGGGGGTATGAACACTGAAGCTTTCTTT.

This chain uses TRBV19 with TRBJ2-3, with 7 bases lining up with TRBD1. V lost 9 bases and J lost 4; bases outside the gene matches: 10. CDR1 is LNHDA, CDR2 SQIVND, per germline (reference sequence). There are 14 residues in the CDR3. This CDR3 is CASKGQANADTQYF. Written as DNA, the CDR3 is TGTGCCAGCAAAGGACAGGCTAACGCAGATACGCAGTATTTT.

This chain links TRBV18 with TRBJ1-3, with a tentative D call TRBD1 (5 bases). The germline CDR1 and CDR2 sequences are KGHSH and LQKENI. The CDR3 spans 16 residues. The V end lost 6 bases, the J end lost 0 bases, and 15 bases lay between the germline ends. CDR3 amino acids: CASSGEQGLSGNTIYF. The CDR3, as DNA: TGTGCCAGCTCGGGGGAGCAGGGCCTCTCTGGAAACACCATATATTTT.

The chain joins TRBV18 to TRBJ2-1, with D possibly called TRBD1 or TRBD2 (7 bases each). V dropped 6 bases and J dropped 0 bases, with 18 bases sitting between them. The CDR3 runs to 17 residues. CDR1 and CDR2 (germline): KGHSH, LQKENI. CDR3 loop: CASSLTERDSSYNEQFF. In DNA, the CDR3 is TGTGCCAGCTCGCTTACCGAGCGGGACAGCTCCTACAATGAGCAGTTCTTC.

Comment on this clone: The junction shows a germline mismatch at one end, possibly a read error. The CDR3 bases are TGTGCCAACAGCTTAACCGACTACTACAATGAGCAGTTCTTC. As protein: CANSLTDYYNEQFF. This chain links TRBV7-9 with TRBJ2-1; a possible D gene is TRBD2 (5 bases). The length of the CDR3 is 14 residues. Germline loops: CDR1 SEHNR, CDR2 FQNEAQ (reference sequence).

J is TRBJ1-5 and V is TRBV19; possible D gene TRBD1, 6 bases. Trimming stripped 1 base from V and 4 bases from J, with 8 bases between. The CDR3 extends over 14 amino acids. Germline V gives CDR1 LNHDA, CDR2 SQIVND (reference sequence). CDR3 sequence: CASSIVDRNQPQHF. The DNA for the CDR3 is TGTGCCAGTAGTATAGTTGACAGGAATCAGCCCCAGCATTTT.

This clone was recorded once. V gene TRBV7-3 combines with J gene TRBJ1-6; D gene ambiguous. This CDR3 contains 15 residues. Germline assignment: CDR1 SGHTA and CDR2 FQGTGA. Trimming left V 4 bases short and J 7 bases short, with 14 bases between. CDR3 sequence: CASSSDRIGNSPLHF. The CDR3 bases are TGTGCCAGCAGCTCGGACCGAATTGGAAATTCACCCCTCCACTTT. Combining the CDR3 with reference TRBV7-3 and TRBJ1-6 gives the whole variable domain GAGVSQTPSNKVTEKGKYVELRCDPISGHTALYWYRQSLGQGPEFLIYFQGTGAADDSGLPNDRFFAVRPEGSVSTLKIQRTERGDSAVYLCASSSDRIGNSPLHFGNGTRLTVT.

The rearrangement links TRBV19 to TRBJ2-2, with TRBD1 identical over 9 bases. This CDR3 is built from 15 residues. Unmatched junction bases numbered 5, after V lost 7 bases and J lost 2 bases. The germline CDR1 and CDR2 sequences are LNHDA and SQIVND (reference sequence). This CDR3 reads CASKPGQGNTGELFF. The CDR3, as DNA: TGTGCCAGTAAACCGGGACAGGGTAACACCGGGGAGCTGTTTTTT.

This clone has only one observation. The chain has TRBV10-3 and TRBJ2-7; D remains unclear. Per the germline V gene, CDR1 is ENHRY and CDR2 is SYGVKD. This CDR3 has 15 amino acids. V dropped 2 bases and J dropped 2 bases, with 13 bases sitting between them. Written as DNA, the CDR3 is TGTGCCATCAGTGAGGAGGATCCCGCAACCTACGAGCAGTACTTC. Translating it yields CAISEEDPATYEQYF.

The genes are TRBV6-6 and TRBJ2-7, with D tentatively TRBD2 (5 bases). Germline lookup yields CDR1 MNHNY and CDR2 SVGAGI (reference sequence). With 8 bases removed from V and 3 bases from J, the gap between germline ends came to 17 bases. The CDR3 is 14 amino acids. CDR3 sequence reads: CASRQQKSGYEQYF. CDR3 sequence (DNA): TGTGCCAGCCGACAACAAAAAAGCGGCTACGAGCAGTACTTC.

In DNA, the CDR3 is TGTGCCAGCAGCGGCCCCGGGACAGGGGGCGTTTACGAGCAGTACTTC. This codes for CASSGPGTGGVYEQYF. The chain links TRBV9 to TRBJ2-7; 12 positions match TRBD1. Germline CDR1 reads SGDLS; CDR2 reads YYNGEE. The CDR3 is 16 residues long. Trimming removed 3 bases from V and 4 bases from J; junction bases left unmatched: 8.

The rearrangement links TRBV2 to TRBJ1-1, with D unresolved. Germline lookup yields CDR1 SNHLY and CDR2 FYNNEI. V dropped 8 bases and J dropped 1 base, with 17 bases sitting between them. The CDR3 covers 15 residues. CDR3 in DNA: TGTGCCAGCGGCCGTCTTGGGCACCCGAACACTGAAGCTTTCTTT. This gives the protein CASGRLGHPNTEAFF.

The chain couples TRBV7-8 to TRBJ1-1; D is uncertain. Trimming left V 0 bases short and J 1 base short, with 6 bases between. There are 14 residues in the CDR3. Germline loops: CDR1 SGHVS, CDR2 FQNEAQ. CDR3: CASSLALGNTEAFF. For the CDR3, the DNA is TGTGCCAGCAGCTTAGCGCTCGGGAACACTGAAGCTTTCTTT.

This clone occurred a few times. This chain links TRBV7-9 with TRBJ2-7; a weak D match, TRBD1 (6 bases). The CDR3 runs to 15 residues. CDR1 and CDR2 (germline): SEHNR, FQNEAQ (reference sequence). V lost 2 bases to trimming and J lost 4 bases, with 15 bases between them. CDR3 coding DNA: TGTGCCAGCAGCTTAAGCCAGGGGAAAGAATACGAGCAGTACTTC. Protein sequence: CASSLSQGKEYEQYF.

The rearrangement uses TRBV10-3 and TRBJ2-2, with TRBD1 as a possible D gene (6 bases). The CDR3 sequence is 16 residues long. Trimming cost V 3 bases and J 3 bases, with 14 bases left between them. Germline CDR1 and CDR2: ENHRY and SYGVKD. CDR3: CAISDIETGHTGELFF. The CDR3 nucleotides read TGTGCCATCAGTGATATAGAGACAGGTCACACCGGGGAGCTGTTTTTT.

This clone was observed a handful of times. The V call is TRBV11-2, the J call TRBJ2-7; possible D gene TRBD2, 6 bases. The CDR3 sequence is 13 residues long. V gave up 5 bases and J gave up 4 bases, with 12 bases separating them. Germline-derived CDR1 and CDR2 are SGHAT and FQNNGV. The CDR3 is CASSRGLGYEQYF. The DNA of the CDR3 is TGTGCCAGCAGCCGGGGACTGGGGTACGAGCAGTACTTC. The variable domain in full, completed from reference TRBV11-2 and TRBJ2-7, reads EAGVAQSPRYKIIEKRQSVAFWCNPISGHATLYWYQQILGQGPKLLIQFQNNGVVDDSQLPKDRFSAERLKGVDSTLKIQPAKLEDSAVYLCASSRGLGYEQYFGPGTRLTVT.